The sample holds many counts of the clone carrying this T cell receptor beta chain. The antigen is not known. This sample is drawn from a study of T cells in Graves' hyperthyroidism and ophthalmopathy. Authors of the study amplified TCR beta CDR3 regions from RNA transcripts. A set of HTBI primers served as the primers for a first-round RT-PCR of the TCR CDR3. TCRdb reprocessed the multiplex PCR reads with MiXCR, giving one entry per CDR3 protein. Among about 600,000 distinct CDR3 sequences listed, approximately 14% were seen once. The V gene end was trimmed by 6 bases and the J gene end by 4 bases; junction bases not matched to a gene: 12. The CDR3 covers 16 residues. The germline V gene encodes CDR1 MDHEN and CDR2 SYDVKM. Study-wide points: Blood also held most thyroid clonotypes expanded beyond 0.001.

Clinical symptoms, serum thyroxine and TRAb, thyroid ultrasound and orbital computed tomography together formed the diagnostic basis. The TCR comes from a woman aged 50 to 60 with Graves' ophthalmopathy. The chain links TRBV28 to TRBJ2-5; 9 nucleotides match TRBD1. The sequenced material came from blood. The CDR3 region is CASSPGTGSRRETQYF. The CDR3 DNA is TGTGCCAGCAGCCCGGGGACAGGGAGTCGTAGAGAGACCCAGTACTTC.